This TCR beta chain was documented in a study of blood T cell repertoires in COVID-19 (TCRdb year 2020). Study-level background: The collaborator samples originated in the United States, Italy and Spain and spanned the acute and convalescent phases of COVID-19. The prospective study material was composed of cDNA or gDNA derived from T cells, B-cell-depleted T cells, or PBMCs. Subjects who had been exposed to COVID-19, were actively infected with it, or had recovered from it provided the deeply sampled blood TCRbeta repertoires that made up the dataset. A freely available public database, intended as a resource for researchers studying the immune response to SARS-CoV-2, is where the repertoires were released. The samples were drawn from the first 160 participants of the ongoing ImmuneRACE study and from 1,254 subjects provided by 6 global collaborators. The sample metadata nearly always contained a de-identified subject ID, COVID-19 status, age in years and sex. Where available, HLA class I and class II types were taken from metadata supplied by the sample provider and were not determined by assay-based typing. What the study reported, not specific to this receptor: The amount of clinical and demographic metadata varied by source and participant and was provided uncurated.

Collaborating institutions collected whole blood in K2EDTA tubes following their own protocols. For TCRbeta analysis, collaborator samples were shipped as frozen whole blood, as isolated PBMCs, or as DNA extracted from either sample type. The count of this clone is one. Its cognate antigen has yet to be identified. One base away there is no much larger clone; base qualities are not given. TCRbeta CDR3 regions were amplified from genomic DNA by means of the immunoSEQ Assay, a bias-controlled multiplex PCR. The authors' analysis ran thus. The number of nucleated cells in each sample was estimated by amplification of reference gene primers within the assay. To quantify the absolute abundance of each unique TCRbeta CDR3 rearrangement, sequence reads were collapsed and filtered. For each sample, productive Simpson clonality was calculated by taking the square root of Simpson's diversity index across productive rearrangements. In its TCRdb copy, this immuneACCESS table keeps in-frame sequences only and misses some clones. Where compared with another copy, unresolved V genes explain less than half of these, and the others have no known cause. That table is the source of V, J and clone size, and D and trimming were worked out from the DNA. This sample holds 250,000 to 350,000 clones; roughly 87% were observed only once. In total, the top ten clones hold less than 2.5% of the sample.

Taken from cysteine to phenylalanine, the CDR3 has 15 residues. Solely the CDR3 DNA is kept, with 45 bases framed from the first base. According to the germline V gene, CDR1 reads SNHLY and CDR2 reads FYNNEI. The junction carries 16 bases between V and J, which are trimmed by 9 bases and 1 base respectively. The sequence derives from a man between 18 and 35 years old with active or convalescent COVID-19. The chain joins TRBV2 to TRBJ1-5; the D region possibly corresponds to TRBD1 (6 bases align). The sample was peripheral blood. The sequenced DNA is TGTGCCAGTGCGACAGGCAGTACGAGCAATCAGCCCCAGCATTTT. This sequence encodes CASATGSTSNQPQHF.